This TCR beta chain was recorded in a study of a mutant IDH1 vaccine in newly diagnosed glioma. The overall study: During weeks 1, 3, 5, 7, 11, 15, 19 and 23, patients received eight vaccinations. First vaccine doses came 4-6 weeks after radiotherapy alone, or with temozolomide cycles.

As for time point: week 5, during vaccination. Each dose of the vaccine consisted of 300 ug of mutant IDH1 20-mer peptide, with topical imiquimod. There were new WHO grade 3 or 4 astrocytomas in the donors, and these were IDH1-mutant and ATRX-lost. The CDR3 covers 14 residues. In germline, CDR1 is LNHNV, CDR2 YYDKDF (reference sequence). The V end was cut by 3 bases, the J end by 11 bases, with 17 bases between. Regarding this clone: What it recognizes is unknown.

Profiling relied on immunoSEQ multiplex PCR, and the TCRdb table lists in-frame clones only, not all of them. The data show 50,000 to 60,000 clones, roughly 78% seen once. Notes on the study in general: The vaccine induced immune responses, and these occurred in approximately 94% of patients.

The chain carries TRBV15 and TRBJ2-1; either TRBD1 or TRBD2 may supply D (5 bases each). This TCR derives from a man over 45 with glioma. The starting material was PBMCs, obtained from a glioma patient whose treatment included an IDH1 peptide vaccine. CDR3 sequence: CATSRGVGTGQQFF. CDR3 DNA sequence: TGTGCCACCAGCAGGGGGGTCGGGACGGGTCAGCAGTTCTTC.